Shown below are 16 T cell receptor beta chains from a single sample sequenced in a study of shared clonotypes between healthy human individuals. Some clones are missing from TCRdb's copy, which holds only in-frame ones; the method was immunoSEQ multiplex PCR. Among 2 million to 2.5 million clones listed, about 92% were seen once. The sample was naive CD4+ T cells from PBMCs. Subset of the sample: CD45RA+ positively selected. The source is a man aged 18 to 30 in good health. Some clones in this sample may be carry-over from other donors' samples.

This sequence joins TRBV9 and TRBJ1-1, with a weak D call TRBD1 (5 bases). Deletions cut 0 bases from V and 0 bases from J, with 12 bases between. Germline V lookup: CDR1 SGDLS, CDR2 YYNGEE. The CDR3 length is 16 residues. CDR3 nucleotides: TGTGCCAGCAGCGTAGGTGTAGGGGAACTGAACACTGAAGCTTTCTTT. Translation gives CASSVGVGELNTEAFF.

The gene calls are TRBV6-5 and TRBJ1-5; TRBD1 might be the D (6 bases). The germline CDR1 and CDR2 sequences are MNHEY and SVGAGI. V was clipped by 0 bases and J by 7 bases, with 10 bases between them. The CDR3 loop spans 14 amino acids. CDR3 amino acids: CASSYSPGVQPQHF. The DNA of the CDR3 is TGTGCCAGCAGTTACTCTCCAGGGGTCCAGCCCCAGCATTTT.

This chain joins TRBV6-1 and TRBJ2-7; possibly TRBD2 for D (7 bases). CDR1 is MNHNS, CDR2 SASEGT, per germline. The V end lost 2 bases, the J end lost 4 bases, and 21 bases lay between the germline ends. The CDR3 extends over 17 amino acids. The CDR3 region is CASSERGRGPPAYEQYF. In nucleotides, the CDR3 is TGTGCCAGCAGTGAAAGGGGGAGGGGCCCTCCTGCGTACGAGCAGTACTTC.

This clone was seen a single time. This CDR3 reads CSVGRLGDEQFF. CDR3 bases: TGCAGCGTTGGCAGGTTGGGGGATGAGCAGTTCTTC. This rearrangement joins TRBV29-1 to TRBJ2-1; D possibly uses TRBD1 or TRBD2 (5 bases each). The CDR3 has 12 residues. The V gene lost 4 bases and the J gene lost 8 bases, with 12 bases spanning the gap. CDR1 and CDR2 (germline): SQVTM, ANQGSEA.

The genes are TRBV5-4 and TRBJ1-2, with a tentative D call TRBD1 (5 bases). The CDR3 length is 15 residues. Germline V CDR1 and CDR2: SGHNT, YYREEE (reference sequence). The V end was cut by 0 bases, the J end by 2 bases, with 11 bases between. The CDR3 region is CASSLGGHGNYGYTF. CDR3 DNA sequence: TGTGCCAGCAGCTTGGGCGGACACGGGAACTATGGCTACACCTTC.

This clone was recorded once. The chain combines TRBV6-7 with TRBJ2-7, with a possible D match to TRBD1 (5 bases). TRBV6-7 is known as an ORF, though its function is uncertain. The CDR3 has 16 residues. Between the trimmed V and J ends, which lost 6 bases and 1 base, there was a span of 19 bases. The CDR3 here is CASSSGVGALSYEQYF. The CDR3 region has the DNA TGTGCCAGCAGCTCCGGCGTTGGGGCCCTATCCTACGAGCAGTACTTC.

To note about this clone: Other DNA variants within this sample encode the same CDR3. V is TRBV11-3 and J is TRBJ2-3, with 9 positions matching TRBD2. The CDR3 consists of 15 residues. The V gene end was trimmed by 2 bases and the J gene end by 0 bases; junction bases not matched to a gene: 0. The germline V gene encodes CDR1 SGHNT and CDR2 YENEEA. The CDR3: CASSLTSGSTDTQYF. In nucleotides, the CDR3 is TGTGCCAGCAGCTTAACTAGCGGGAGCACAGATACGCAGTATTTT.

J is TRBJ2-4 and V is TRBV25-1, with D possibly matching TRBD1 (6 bases). The CDR3 is made up of 15 amino acids. Germline loops: CDR1 MGHDK, CDR2 SYGVNS. V was shortened by 3 bases and J by 2 bases, with 11 bases between the two germline ends. The CDR3 sequence is CASSEQQGTKNIQYF. For the CDR3, the DNA is TGTGCCAGCAGTGAGCAACAGGGAACCAAAAACATTCAGTACTTC.

V is TRBV9 and J is TRBJ2-3; D is ambiguous. The CDR3 covers 14 residues. Germline V lookup: CDR1 SGDLS, CDR2 YYNGEE. V was cut by 4 bases and J by 2 bases, with 11 bases left in between. The CDR3 nucleotides read TGTGCCAGCAGCCCGATGACCTTCACAGATACGCAGTATTTT. This translates into CASSPMTFTDTQYF.

The J gene is TRBJ1-1, the V gene TRBV19; the match to TRBD1 covers 8 bases. This CDR3 spans 13 amino acids. Losses at the gene ends were 6 bases for V and 10 bases for J; bases not matched to a gene: 10. CDR1 is LNHDA, CDR2 SQIVND, per germline (reference sequence). The CDR3 loop is CASSKSRGPSAFF. Here the CDR3 DNA reads TGTGCCAGTAGCAAATCCAGGGGGCCATCAGCTTTCTTT.

This chain uses TRBV5-1 with TRBJ1-4; 7 nucleotides align to TRBD1. The CDR3 is made up of 17 amino acids. The J segment lost 6 bases and the V segment lost 2 bases, leaving 13 bases of the junction unmatched. CDR1 is SGHRS and CDR2 is YFSETQ in the germline V gene. In DNA, the CDR3 is TGCGCCAGCAGCTTAGGGGGCCTACAGCCAGGGTATGAAAAACTGTTTTTT. Translated, it gives CASSLGGLQPGYEKLFF.

The chain links TRBV7-2 to TRBJ2-3; 14 positions agree with TRBD2. Looked up from germline, CDR1 is SGHTA and CDR2 is FQGNSA. This CDR3 comprises 17 residues. The ends lost 3 bases at V and 4 bases at J; junction bases unmatched: 6. CDR3 coding DNA: TGTGCCAGCAGCTTGGGGACTAGCGGGAGCGGACCAGATACGCAGTATTTT. Its translation is CASSLGTSGSGPDTQYF.

The table lists this clone with a few counts. J is TRBJ2-3 and V is TRBV9; 8 positions agree with TRBD2. The CDR3 is 15 amino acids. CDR1 is SGDLS, CDR2 YYNGEE, per germline. V dropped 4 bases and J dropped 6; count of bases not matched to a gene: 10. The CDR3 region is CASSPPGGVLDTQYF. CDR3 sequence (DNA): TGTGCCAGCAGCCCGCCGGGGGGGGTTCTGGATACGCAGTATTTT. Combining the CDR3 with reference TRBV9 and TRBJ2-3 gives the whole variable domain DSGVTQTPKHLITATGQRVTLRCSPRSGDLSVYWYQQSLDQGLQFLIQYYNGEERAKGNILERFSAQQFPDLHSELNLSSLELGDSALYFCASSPPGGVLDTQYFGPGTRLTVL.

This chain uses TRBV10-1 with TRBJ2-7; 11 nucleotides align to TRBD2. J was trimmed by 7 bases and V by 4 bases; bases with no gene match: 6. This CDR3 contains 14 residues. Germline V lookup: CDR1 WNHNN, CDR2 SYGVQD (reference sequence). CDR3 sequence reads: CASSGTSGRGEQYF. The CDR3 DNA is TGCGCCAGCAGTGGTACTAGCGGGAGAGGGGAGCAGTACTTC.

The gene calls are TRBV5-1 and TRBJ1-3, with 10 bases matching TRBD1. Germline CDR1 is SGHRS and CDR2 is YFSETQ. The CDR3 spans 16 residues. V trimming: 2 bases; J trimming: 2 bases; junction bases outside the gene matches: 4. The CDR3 coding sequence is TGCGCCAGCAGCTTTGGGACAGGGGAACCTGGAAACACCATATATTTT. This sequence encodes CASSFGTGEPGNTIYF.

In its sample, this clone was seen once. The chain is built from TRBV29-1 and TRBJ1-5, with D possibly TRBD1 on 6 matching bases. The CDR3 is made up of 14 amino acids. Germline CDR1 is SQVTM and CDR2 is ANQGSEA. The CDR3 DNA reads as TGCAGTTACAAGGCCAGGGGAGGCAATCAGCCCCAGCATTTT. Its translation is CSYKARGGNQPQHF.